What follows are 19 T cell receptor beta chains derived from one specimen sequenced in a study of T cells after somatic rescue of genetic block. TCRdb's table, derived via immunoSEQ multiplex PCR, lists solely in-frame clones and lacks some. The data contain 12,000 to 15,000 clones, 60% to 80% of them singletons. The specimen was peripheral blood mononuclear cells (PBMCs). All receptors come from a boy younger than 18.

The chain's CDR3 is CASRSPGRYEQYF. The CDR3 DNA reads as TGTGCCAGCAGGTCCCCGGGGAGGTACGAGCAGTACTTC. The chain joins TRBV6-6 to TRBJ2-7; weak D call: TRBD2 (6 bases). From germline, CDR1 is MNHNY and CDR2 SVGAGI (reference sequence). The CDR3 has 13 amino acids. V was clipped by 6 bases and J by 4 bases, with 13 bases between them.

This sequence joins TRBV11-2 and TRBJ2-3, with TRBD2 identical over 9 bases. Looked up from germline, CDR1 is SGHAT and CDR2 is FQNNGV. The CDR3 runs 16 residues. V trimming: 2 bases; J trimming: 4 bases; junction bases outside the gene matches: 7. Written as DNA, the CDR3 is TGTGCCAGCAGCTTAACGCGGGGGGGCCGGGCAGATACGCAGTATTTT. It encodes CASSLTRGGRADTQYF.

This chain connects TRBV25-1 to TRBJ1-2, with a weak D call TRBD1 (5 bases). The CDR3 loop spans 12 amino acids. Trimming cost V 6 bases and J 6 bases, with 11 bases left between them. Germline V gene lookup returns CDR1 MGHDK and CDR2 SYGVNS. The CDR3 spells CASSFGGDGYTF. The CDR3 region has the DNA TGTGCCAGCAGCTTCGGGGGGGATGGCTACACCTTC.

The chain links TRBV5-1 to TRBJ1-1; no clear D. Trimming took 0 bases from V and 5 from J, leaving 11 bases between them. Germline V CDR1 and CDR2: SGHRS, YFSETQ. This CDR3 is built from 14 residues. CDR3 in DNA: TGCGCCAGCAGCTTGGCTCCCCCCGGGACTGAAGCTTTCTTT. This codes for CASSLAPPGTEAFF.

The CDR3 loop reads CASSRGRTNEKLFF. The DNA for the CDR3 is TGTGCCAGCAGCAGGGGCAGGACTAATGAAAAACTGTTTTTT. V usage is TRBV9 and J usage is TRBJ1-4, with D maybe TRBD1 (5 bases). The germline gives CDR1 SGDLS, CDR2 YYNGEE. The CDR3 length is 14 residues. V lost 4 bases to trimming and J lost 2 bases, with 9 bases between them.

The chain combines TRBV11-2 with TRBJ2-7; D gene ambiguous. Germline lookup yields CDR1 SGHAT and CDR2 FQNNGV. V was pared by 1 base and J by 3 bases, with 7 bases between. There are 13 residues in the CDR3. The CDR3 region has the DNA TGTGCCAGCAGCTTAGCGGAACTCTACGAGCAGTACTTC. Translating it yields CASSLAELYEQYF.

V is TRBV9 and J is TRBJ2-5, with D perhaps TRBD1 (6 bases). V lost 1 base and J lost 5, with 12 bases in between. Germline loops: CDR1 SGDLS, CDR2 YYNGEE. CDR3 length: 14 amino acids. In DNA form, the CDR3 reads TGTGCCAGCAGCGTATTAGGGGGACGGGAGACCCAGTACTTC. Its protein product is CASSVLGGRETQYF.

As to this clone: In the same sample, other DNA sequences code for this CDR3. This rearrangement joins TRBV5-1 to TRBJ2-1; 7 bases are shared with TRBD2. V gave up 0 bases and J gave up 7 bases; unmatched junction bases: 4. CDR3 length equals 14 residues. Germline V gene lookup returns CDR1 SGHRS and CDR2 YFSETQ. The CDR3 DNA sequence: TGCGCCAGCAGCTTGGAGTGGGAGGGGAATGAGCAGTTCTTC. Protein sequence: CASSLEWEGNEQFF.

The chain joins TRBV5-1 to TRBJ2-1; 8 positions match TRBD2. The V and J ends lost 2 bases and 1 base, in that order; junction bases with no gene match: 8. Germline loops: CDR1 SGHRS, CDR2 YFSETQ. CDR3 length: 17 residues. The CDR3 nucleotides are TGCGCCAGCAGCTTAGGGTCGGGGGGGCCTTCCTACAATGAGCAGTTCTTC. It encodes CASSLGSGGPSYNEQFF.

The rearrangement joins TRBV5-5 to TRBJ2-1; D not certain. CDR1 and CDR2 from the germline V gene are SGHKS and YYEKEE (reference sequence). Trimming pared 4 bases from V and 12 bases from J, leaving 17 bases between. CDR3 length: 13 amino acids. The CDR3 spells CASSIPSGRWQFF. The CDR3 DNA is TGTGCCAGCAGCATCCCTTCGGGTCGTTGGCAGTTCTTC.

The chain links TRBV18 to TRBJ2-5; perhaps TRBD1 as D (6 bases). V was trimmed by 6 bases and J by 2 bases, leaving 16 bases between them. The CDR3 covers 15 residues. Germline lookup yields CDR1 KGHSH and CDR2 LQKENI. In DNA form, the CDR3 reads TGTGCCAGCTCGCTGACAGGCAACACGCAAGAGACCCAGTACTTC. Amino acids: CASSLTGNTQETQYF.

The chain employs TRBV18 and TRBJ1-3; TRBD1 agrees at 7 bases. The V and J ends lost 2 bases and 7 bases, in that order; junction bases with no gene match: 8. The V gene's germline CDR1 is KGHSH and CDR2 LQKENI. The CDR3 has 15 residues. The CDR3 protein is CASSPRTGRRNTIYF. The CDR3 DNA follows: TGTGCCAGCTCACCAAGGACAGGCCGGCGGAACACCATATATTTT. The full variable domain, rest sourced from reference TRBV18 and TRBJ1-3, is NAGVMQNPRHLVRRRGQEARLRCSPMKGHSHVYWYRQLPEEGLKFMVYLQKENIIDESGMPKERFSAEFPKEGPSILRIQQVVRGDSAAYFCASSPRTGRRNTIYFGEGSWLTVV.

The chain is built from TRBV6-6 and TRBJ2-7; TRBD2 aligns across 9 bases. V trimming: 8 bases; J trimming: 2 bases; junction bases outside the gene matches: 7. CDR1 MNHNY and CDR2 SVGAGI come from the germline V gene (reference sequence). This CDR3 region has 14 residues. Here the CDR3 DNA reads TGTGCCAGCGCTACTAGCGGGCAAACCTACGAGCAGTACTTC. Protein sequence: CASATSGQTYEQYF.

V and J are TRBV15 and TRBJ1-2; 7 nucleotides align to TRBD1. The V and J ends lost 2 bases and 1 base, in that order; junction bases with no gene match: 4. This CDR3 contains 15 residues. In germline, CDR1 is LNHNV, CDR2 YYDKDF (reference sequence). The CDR3 coding sequence is TGTGCCACCAGCAGAAGGACAGGTTTTAACTATGGCTACACCTTC. Translating it yields CATSRRTGFNYGYTF.

The chain joins TRBV21-1 to TRBJ2-5. TRBV21-1 is labeled a pseudogene. The CDR3 extends over 16 amino acids. CDR3 sequence: CASSKGAPRRQETQYF. CDR3 bases: TGTGCCAGCAGCAAAGGGGCCCCGAGGCGACAAGAGACCCAGTACTTC.

V and J are TRBV7-9 and TRBJ2-7; TRBD1 matches at 10 bases. Germline-derived CDR1 and CDR2 are SEHNR and FQNEAQ (reference sequence). The trim removed 5 bases at V and 7 bases at J, leaving 11 bases unmatched. The CDR3 sequence is 15 residues long. CDR3: CASSPSTGTGDEQYF. CDR3 coding DNA: TGTGCCAGCAGCCCGAGCACCGGGACAGGGGATGAGCAGTACTTC. The whole variable domain, filled in from reference TRBV7-9 and TRBJ2-7, reads DTGVSQNPRHKITKRGQNVTFRCDPISEHNRLYWYRQTLGQGPEFLTYFQNEAQLEKSRLLSDRFSAERPKGSFSTLEIQRTEQGDSAMYLCASSPSTGTGDEQYFGPGTRLTVT.

The chain uses TRBV4-1 and TRBJ1-3; maybe TRBD1 (5 bases). V was pared by 0 bases and J by 1 base, with 16 bases between. The CDR3 has 18 residues. The germline V gene has CDR1 MGHRA and CDR2 YSYEKL. The CDR3 nucleotides read TGCGCCAGCAGCCAAGACGGGACTCCCTGGAGGTCTGGAAACACCATATATTTT. This codes for CASSQDGTPWRSGNTIYF.

In DNA form, the CDR3 reads TGTGCTAGTGGTTGGATAATGGGGGTGGAGGACCGCGAGCAGTACTTC. Translation gives CASGWIMGVEDREQYF. The rearrangement links TRBV12-5 to TRBJ2-7; D could derive from TRBD1 or TRBD2 (5 bases each). Germline-derived CDR1 and CDR2 are LGHNT and FRNRAP. Trimming left V 4 bases short and J 6 bases short, with 22 bases between. The CDR3 length is 16 residues. The whole variable domain, remainder taken from reference TRBV12-5 and TRBJ2-7, is DARVTQTPRHKVTEMGQEVTMRCQPILGHNTVFWYRQTMMQGLELLAYFRNRAPLDDSGMPKDRFSAEMPDATLATLKIQPSEPRDSAVYFCASGWIMGVEDREQYFGPGTRLTVT.

By share, this clone ranks as medium-sized. The chain uses TRBV10-3 and TRBJ1-5, with D possibly TRBD1 on 5 matching bases. The CDR3 covers 15 residues. Per the germline V gene, CDR1 is ENHRY and CDR2 is SYGVKD. The germline V and J ends were trimmed by 2 bases and 6 bases, with 14 bases remaining between them. DNA for the CDR3: TGTGCCATCAGTGAGGGTCGGGGGTCCGGTCAGCCCCAGCATTTT. Amino acid sequence: CAISEGRGSGQPQHF.